This TCR beta chain was found in a study of blood T cell repertoires in COVID-19. Study-level background: The origin of the acute and convalescent COVID-19 samples was the United States, Italy and Spain. PBMCs, B-cell-depleted T cells, or T cells were the source of the cDNA or gDNA that made up the material.

Original handling: Reference gene primer amplification gave estimated nucleated cell counts. Method: immunoSEQ multiplex PCR; TCRdb's copy keeps in-frame clones and lacks some. The V and J calls and clone size come from that table; D and trimming were worked out from the DNA. The sample has hundreds of thousands of clones, 65% to 90% seen once; the top ten hold 4.5% to 6%. The V segment lost 7 bases and the J segment 2 bases; nucleotides outside the gene matches: 2. Per germline, CDR1 LNHDA and CDR2 SQIVND (reference sequence). The CDR3 has 13 amino acids. The TCR sequence derives from a man aged 50-60 years with active or convalescent COVID-19. The chain has TRBV19 and TRBJ1-5; 7 nucleotides align to TRBD1. Material: peripheral blood. DNA of the CDR3: TGTGCCAGTAAAGGGGGCGGCAATCAGCCCCAGCATTTT. Residues: CASKGGGNQPQHF. Full variable domain (remainder filled in from reference TRBV19 and TRBJ1-5): DGGITQSPKYLFRKEGQNVTLSCEQNLNHDAMYWYRQDPGQGLRLIYYSQIVNDFQKGDIAEGYSVSREKKESFPLTVTSAQKNPTAFYLCASKGGGNQPQHFGDGTRLSIL.